This T cell receptor (beta chain) was captured by sequencing in a study of shared clonotypes between healthy human individuals. Study processing details: Junction-only sequences without quality scores were provided by ImmunoSEQ, so filtering was different. TCRdb keeps only in-frame clones here, not all; method: immunoSEQ multiplex PCR. From that table come the V and J calls and clone size; the DNA was used to work out D and trimming. The data hold hundreds of thousands of clones, with around 74% observed a single time. About this clone: Its antigen is as yet unknown.

Study outcomes and limitations: Across subsets, estimated richness was generally greater for naive than for memory populations. The sharing of 5% to 6.5% of naive CD4 clonotypes was seen across a handful of donors.

The length of the CDR3 is 14 residues. Trimming pared 5 bases from V and 4 bases from J, leaving 14 bases between. Germline CDR1 reads SGHVS; CDR2 reads FNYEAQ. The study separated CD4+ cells into CD45RA+ naive and CD45RA-negative memory subsets. The clonotype originates from a woman in her twenties or thirties in good health. Specimen: memory CD4+ T cells sorted from blood. The subset here: CD45RA-negative fraction. The chain has TRBV7-6 and TRBJ2-5; D might be TRBD2 (5 bases). CDR3 nucleotides: TGTGCCAGCAGCGTCGGGGTAGTGGGAGAGACCCAGTACTTC. Translating it yields CASSVGVVGETQYF.